This TCR beta chain was recorded in a study of post-analysis software for immune sequencing data. Worth noting for this clonotype: The antigen is not known.

Deletions cut 5 bases from V and 1 base from J, with 11 bases between. There are 15 residues in the CDR3. CDR1 is SEHNR and CDR2 is FQNEAQ in the germline V gene (reference sequence). Study results and caveats: Pronounced co-clustering by F measure was evident among identically batched samples. Patients carried a few TRBV segments more frequently than controls did, and TRBV5-6, TRBV5-1 and TRBV20-1 were among them. Relative to controls, patients with multiple sclerosis showed significantly lower normalized Chao1 diversity.

Unique-molecular-identifier-tagged TCR beta cDNA libraries were used. T cells numbering roughly 0.9 to 10 million yielded cDNA molecules that totaled some 500,000. TCRdb redid the calling of the PCR reads with MiXCR, one entry per CDR3 protein. The table includes some 500,000 distinct CDR3 sequences, less than 45% detected once. The TCR comes from a girl aged 5-17 years with multiple sclerosis. The material sequenced was blood. The rearrangement joins TRBV7-9 to TRBJ2-2; no clear D gene. CDR3 sequence (DNA): TGTGCCAGCAGCACCCGGGTTATGAACACCGGGGAGCTGTTTTTT. The encoded protein is CASSTRVMNTGELFF.